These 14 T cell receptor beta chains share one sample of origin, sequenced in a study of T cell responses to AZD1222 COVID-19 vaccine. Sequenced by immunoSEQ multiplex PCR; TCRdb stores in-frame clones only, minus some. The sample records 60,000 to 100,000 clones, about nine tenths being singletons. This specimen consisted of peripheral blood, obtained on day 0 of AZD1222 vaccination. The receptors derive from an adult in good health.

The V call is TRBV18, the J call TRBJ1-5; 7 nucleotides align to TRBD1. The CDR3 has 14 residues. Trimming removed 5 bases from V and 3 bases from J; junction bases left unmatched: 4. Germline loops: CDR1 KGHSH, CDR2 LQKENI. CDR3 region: CASSGTATNQPQHF. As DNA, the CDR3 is TGTGCCAGCTCAGGGACAGCAACCAATCAGCCCCAGCATTTT. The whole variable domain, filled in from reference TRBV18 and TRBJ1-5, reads NAGVMQNPRHLVRRRGQEARLRCSPMKGHSHVYWYRQLPEEGLKFMVYLQKENIIDESGMPKERFSAEFPKEGPSILRIQQVVRGDSAAYFCASSGTATNQPQHFGDGTRLSIL.

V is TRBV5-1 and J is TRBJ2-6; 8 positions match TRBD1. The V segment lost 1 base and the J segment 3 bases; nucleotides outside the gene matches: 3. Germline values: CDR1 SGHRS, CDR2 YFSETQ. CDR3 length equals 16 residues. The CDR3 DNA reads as TGCGCCAGCAGCTTGCTCGGGACAGGTGGGGCCAACGTCCTGACTTTC. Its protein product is CASSLLGTGGANVLTF. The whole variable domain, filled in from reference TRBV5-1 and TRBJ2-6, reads KAGVTQTPRYLIKTRGQQVTLSCSPISGHRSVSWYQQTPGQGLQFLFEYFSETQRNKGNFPGRFSGRQFSNSRSEMNVSTLELGDSALYLCASSLLGTGGANVLTFGAGSRLTVL.

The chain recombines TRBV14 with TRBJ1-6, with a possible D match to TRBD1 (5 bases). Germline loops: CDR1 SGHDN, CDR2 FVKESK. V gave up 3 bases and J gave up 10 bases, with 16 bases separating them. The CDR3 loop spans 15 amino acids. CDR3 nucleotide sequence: TGTGCCAGCAGCCACCGGACACTCGGGATCTCACCCCTCCACTTT. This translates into CASSHRTLGISPLHF.

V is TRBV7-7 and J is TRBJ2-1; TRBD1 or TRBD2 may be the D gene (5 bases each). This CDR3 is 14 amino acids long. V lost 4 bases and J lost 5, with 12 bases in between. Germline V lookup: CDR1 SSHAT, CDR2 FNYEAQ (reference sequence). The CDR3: CASSSGRQNNEQFF. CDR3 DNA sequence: TGTGCCAGCAGCTCGGGACGGCAGAACAATGAGCAGTTCTTC.

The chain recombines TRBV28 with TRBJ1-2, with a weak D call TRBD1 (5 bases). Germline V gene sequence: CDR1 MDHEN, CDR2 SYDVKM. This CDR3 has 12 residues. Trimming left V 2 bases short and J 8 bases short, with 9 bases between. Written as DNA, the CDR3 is TGTGCCAGCAGTTTAGGGGGTCGCGGCTACACCTTC. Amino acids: CASSLGGRGYTF.

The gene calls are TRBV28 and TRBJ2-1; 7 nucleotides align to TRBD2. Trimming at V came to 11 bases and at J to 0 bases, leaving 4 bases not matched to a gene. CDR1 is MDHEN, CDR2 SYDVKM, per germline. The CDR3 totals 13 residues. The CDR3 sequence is CALGGSSYNEQFF. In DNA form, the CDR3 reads TGTGCCCTGGGCGGGAGCTCCTACAATGAGCAGTTCTTC.

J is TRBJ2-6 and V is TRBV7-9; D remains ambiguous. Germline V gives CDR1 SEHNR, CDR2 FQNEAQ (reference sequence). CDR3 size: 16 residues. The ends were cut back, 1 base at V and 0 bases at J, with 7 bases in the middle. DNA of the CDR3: TGTGCCAGCAGCTTAGTGGGGTTCTCTGGGGCCAACGTCCTGACTTTC. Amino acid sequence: CASSLVGFSGANVLTF.

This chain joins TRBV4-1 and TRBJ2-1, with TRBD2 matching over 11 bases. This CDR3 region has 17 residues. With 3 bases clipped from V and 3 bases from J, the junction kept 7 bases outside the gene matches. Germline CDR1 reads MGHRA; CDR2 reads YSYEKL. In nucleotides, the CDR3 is TGCGCCAGCAGCCACGAAGGGACTAGCGGCGACTACAATGAGCAGTTCTTC. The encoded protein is CASSHEGTSGDYNEQFF.

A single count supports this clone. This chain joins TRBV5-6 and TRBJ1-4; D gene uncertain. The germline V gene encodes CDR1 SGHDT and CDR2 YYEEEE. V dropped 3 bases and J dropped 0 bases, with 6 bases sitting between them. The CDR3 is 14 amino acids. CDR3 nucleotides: TGTGCCAGCAGCTCCGGCCCAACTAATGAAAAACTGTTTTTT. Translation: CASSSGPTNEKLFF.

The CDR3 DNA reads as TGTGCCAGTGCGACTACCTCCTCCTACGAGCAGTACTTC. Amino acid sequence: CASATTSSYEQYF. This rearrangement joins TRBV27 to TRBJ2-7; tentative D call: TRBD2 (5 bases). The V end lost 9 bases, the J end lost 0 bases, and 12 bases lay between the germline ends. Looked up from germline, CDR1 is MNHEY and CDR2 is SMNVEV (reference sequence). The CDR3 is made up of 13 amino acids.

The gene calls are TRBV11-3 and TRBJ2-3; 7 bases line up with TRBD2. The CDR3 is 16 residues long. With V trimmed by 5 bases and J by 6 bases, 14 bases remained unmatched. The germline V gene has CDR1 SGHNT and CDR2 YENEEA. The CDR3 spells CASSPRLGGGGDTQYF. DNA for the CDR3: TGTGCCAGCAGCCCTCGACTAGGCGGGGGTGGGGATACGCAGTATTTT.

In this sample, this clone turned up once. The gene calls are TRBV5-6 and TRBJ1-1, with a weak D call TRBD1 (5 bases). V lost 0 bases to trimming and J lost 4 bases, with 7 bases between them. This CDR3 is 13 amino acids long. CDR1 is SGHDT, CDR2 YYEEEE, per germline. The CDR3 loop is CASSLGGFTEAFF. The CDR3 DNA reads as TGTGCCAGCAGCTTGGGGGGCTTCACTGAAGCTTTCTTT.

CDR3 DNA: TGTGCCAGCAGTTTAAATCCCCCGTGGGCGCAGTATTTT. Encoded protein: CASSLNPPWAQYF. V is TRBV12-3 or TRBV12-4 and J is TRBJ2-3; D not certain. This CDR3 comprises 13 residues. V shed 2 bases and J shed 10 bases, with 13 bases lying between them.

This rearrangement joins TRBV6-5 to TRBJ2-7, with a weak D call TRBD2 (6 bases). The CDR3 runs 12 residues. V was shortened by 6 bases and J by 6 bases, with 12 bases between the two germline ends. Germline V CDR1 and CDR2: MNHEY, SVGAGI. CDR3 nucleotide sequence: TGTGCCAGCAGCACCGGGAGTCCCGAGCAGTACTTC. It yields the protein CASSTGSPEQYF.